These 20 T cell receptor beta chains originate from one sample sequenced in a study of monozygotic twins with inflammatory bowel disease. TCRdb reprocessed the 5' RACE reads and stores each CDR3 protein as one record, lacking DNA. The sample spans 350,000 to 550,000 distinct CDR3 sequences; the ten largest clones claim more than 2%. The source material was blood. The receptors stem from a human donor with ulcerative colitis or Crohn's disease, or a healthy co-twin of an affected twin (not recorded which).

The rearrangement uses TRBV9 and TRBJ1-6; TCRdb's D call of TRBD1 is untestable without DNA. The CDR3 has 14 amino acids. Germline CDR1 and CDR2: SGDLS and YYNGEE. CDR3 in amino acids: CASSAGTGVSPLHF.

The chain combines TRBV5-6 with TRBJ2-7. The CDR3 loop spans 13 amino acids. Germline-derived CDR1 and CDR2 are SGHDT and YYEEEE. This chain's CDR3 is CASSLEPKGEQYF.

The genes are TRBV14 and TRBJ1-1. The CDR3 runs 12 residues. Germline loops: CDR1 SGHDN, CDR2 FVKESK. The CDR3 sequence is CASSQFITEAFF. The whole variable domain, remainder taken from reference TRBV14 and TRBJ1-1, is EAGVTQFPSHSVIEKGQTVTLRCDPISGHDNLYWYRRVMGKEIKFLLHFVKESKQDESGMPNNRFLAERTGGTYSTLKVQPAELEDSGVYFCASSQFITEAFFGQGTRLTVV.

V gene TRBV2 combines with J gene TRBJ1-5; as DNA is missing, the TRBD1 call by TCRdb cannot be tested. The CDR3 loop spans 13 amino acids. Per germline, CDR1 SNHLY and CDR2 FYNNEI. The CDR3 protein is CASSTGPGQPQHF.

V is TRBV12-5 and J is TRBJ2-7; TCRdb's D gene call, TRBD1, goes unchecked for lack of DNA. CDR1 and CDR2 from the germline V gene are LGHNT and FRNRAP. The CDR3 is 14 residues long. The CDR3: CASGSPIPPYEQYF.

The V call is TRBV11-2, the J call TRBJ2-5; with no DNA, the TCRdb D assignment of TRBD1 cannot be verified. The CDR3 has 12 amino acids. The V gene's germline CDR1 is SGHAT and CDR2 FQNNGV. The CDR3: CASSLEGATQYF. The full variable domain, in which reference TRBV11-2 and TRBJ2-5 provide the parts outside the CDR3, is EAGVAQSPRYKIIEKRQSVAFWCNPISGHATLYWYQQILGQGPKLLIQFQNNGVVDDSQLPKDRFSAERLKGVDSTLKIQPAKLEDSAVYLCASSLEGATQYFGPGTRLLVL.

The chain employs TRBV20-1 and TRBJ2-1; the TCRdb call, TRBD1, lacks DNA for checking. The CDR3 covers 13 residues. Germline values: CDR1 DFQATT, CDR2 SNEGSKA (reference sequence). The CDR3 reads CSAGQGYYNEQFF.

The genes are TRBV7-2 and TRBJ2-5; the TCRdb D gene call, TRBD1, has no DNA to confirm it. CDR1 is SGHTA, CDR2 FQGNSA, per germline. This CDR3 has 13 residues. This CDR3 is CASSPGVARGGDF.

V gene TRBV5-6 combines with J gene TRBJ1-3. This CDR3 contains 15 residues. The germline gives CDR1 SGHDT, CDR2 YYEEEE. CDR3 loop: CASSLEWATGNTIYF. The entire variable domain, with the rest obtained from reference TRBV5-6 and TRBJ1-3, is as follows: DAGVTQSPTHLIKTRGQQVTLRCSPKSGHDTVSWYQQALGQGPQFIFQYYEEEERQRGNFPDRFSGHQFPNYSSELNVNALLLGDSALYLCASSLEWATGNTIYFGEGSWLTVV.

V usage is TRBV21-1 and J usage is TRBJ2-7; as DNA is missing, the TRBD2 call by TCRdb cannot be tested. TRBV21-1 constitutes a pseudogene. The CDR3 has 18 amino acids. The CDR3 spells CASSKAGTSGDSSYEQYF.

The V gene is TRBV20-1, the J gene TRBJ2-5; TCRdb designates TRBD2, a call that cannot be tested without DNA. The CDR3 is made up of 16 amino acids. CDR1 is DFQATT and CDR2 is SNEGSKA in the germline V gene (reference sequence). The CDR3 protein is CSARLGSGLGQETQYF.

The chain combines TRBV15 with TRBJ2-1; with no DNA, the TCRdb D assignment of TRBD1 cannot be verified. Looked up from germline, CDR1 is LNHNV and CDR2 is YYDKDF (reference sequence). The CDR3 is 17 residues long. The CDR3 here is CATSRAPGGVFYNEQFF. Full variable domain (rest looked up from reference TRBV15 and TRBJ2-1): DAMVIQNPRYQVTQFGKPVTLSCSQTLNHNVMYWYQQKSSQAPKLLFHYYDKDFNNEADTPDNFQSRRPNTSFCFLDIRSPGLGDTAMYLCATSRAPGGVFYNEQFFGPGTRLTVL.

V usage is TRBV27 and J usage is TRBJ2-3; with no DNA, the TCRdb D assignment of TRBD1 cannot be verified. The CDR3 spans 14 residues. CDR1 is MNHEY and CDR2 is SMNVEV in the germline V gene (reference sequence). This CDR3 reads CASSPTLGGGTQYF.

J is TRBJ1-2 and V is TRBV12-3 or TRBV12-4. The CDR3 runs to 16 residues. The chain's CDR3 is CASSLASQPQGYGYTF.

The J gene is TRBJ2-2, the V gene TRBV9. Germline V gene data show CDR1 as SGDLS and CDR2 as YYNGEE. This CDR3 is 13 amino acids long. The CDR3 spells CASSAQSTGELFF.

The rearrangement uses TRBV20-1 and TRBJ2-1; lacking DNA, the TRBD2 call made by TCRdb goes unchecked. The length of the CDR3 is 15 residues. Germline loops: CDR1 DFQATT, CDR2 SNEGSKA (reference sequence). The CDR3 loop is CSATSRANAYNEQFF.

The J gene is TRBJ2-3, the V gene TRBV7-2; the TCRdb D gene call, TRBD2, has no DNA to confirm it. The CDR3 runs to 17 residues. The germline CDR1 and CDR2 sequences are SGHTA and FQGNSA. CDR3 sequence: CASSLGWGGDLPDTQYF.

The chain couples TRBV12-3 or TRBV12-4 to TRBJ2-3; the TCRdb D gene call, TRBD1, has no DNA to confirm it. This CDR3 contains 13 residues. CDR3: CASSHPGTDTQYF.

The chain joins TRBV27 to TRBJ2-6; the D gene TCRdb calls, TRBD2, cannot be checked with no DNA. The germline V gene encodes CDR1 MNHEY and CDR2 SMNVEV (reference sequence). The CDR3 has 17 amino acids. CDR3 residues: CATRVSGRIPGANVLTF.

The chain employs TRBV6-2 or TRBV6-3 and TRBJ2-3; TCRdb names TRBD1, which stays unverified in the absence of DNA. In germline, CDR1 is MNHEY, CDR2 SVGEGT. The CDR3 spans 15 residues. The CDR3 region is CASSYRGASYGTQYF.